Described below is a single T cell receptor beta chain sequence and its context. Only in-frame clones appear in the TCRdb table, and some are missing; sequencing was by immunoSEQ multiplex PCR. The sample has 26,000 or so clones; 81% are singletons. The sample originates from a study of lymphopenia after photon versus proton radiotherapy. Germline V gene sequence: CDR1 SGHNT, CDR2 YYREEE (reference sequence). V shed 2 bases and J shed 1 base, with 10 bases lying between them. CDR3 length: 15 amino acids. This sequence was found in a man aged 45 to 65 with gastric cancer. Sample: peripheral blood, taken from a patient treated with photon-based radiotherapy. The chain recombines TRBV5-4 with TRBJ1-5, with no clear D. CDR3 in DNA: TGTGCCAGCAGCTTTGAGGGTTGGAGCAATCAGCCCCAGCATTTT. This codes for CASSFEGWSNQPQHF.